This T cell receptor (beta chain) was observed in a study of neurological immune-mediated disorders. Overall study findings and caveats: It was the repertoires of 18 of 34 multiple sclerosis patients that phylogenetic grouping placed in one related-CDR3 cluster, which is a possible signature.

This clonotype appeared many times. The target antigen is unknown. Each sequencing run yielded over 180 million TCR-beta sequences from 15-18 subjects. TCRdb re-analysed the 5' RACE reads in MiXCR, keeping a single row per CDR3 protein. The table includes some 120,000 distinct CDR3 sequences, more than 2.5% detected once. The CDR3 is 19 residues long. Germline CDR1 MNHNY, CDR2 SVGAGI (reference sequence). Trimming removed 4 bases at V and 0 bases at J, with 19 bases between. The sequence came from a young woman with multiple sclerosis. This sequence joins TRBV6-6 and TRBJ1-6, with a tentative D call TRBD1 (5 bases). Sequences were obtained from PBMCs. This CDR3 is CASSSKGPGSSSYNSPLHF. For the CDR3, the DNA is TGTGCCAGCAGTTCCAAGGGGCCGGGTTCCAGCTCCTATAATTCACCCCTCCACTTT.